The 25 T cell receptor beta chains given below trace back to one sample, sequenced in a study of T-cell reconstitution after alpha-beta-depleted transplantation in children. The authors prepared the TCRbeta library with unique molecular identifiers. TCRdb passed the PCR reads through MiXCR, listing each CDR3 protein once. Of 500,000 or so distinct CDR3 sequences in the sample, roughly 10% were seen once. The source material was PBMCs, mostly from graft donor cells, sampled 180 days after TCRalphabeta/CD19-depleted stem cell transplant. These receptors were obtained from a female patient between 2 and 10 years old who had a stem cell transplant for aplastic anemia, so the T cells may come from the graft donor.

This chain's CDR3 is CSARDRLGGNGYTF. CDR3 nucleotide sequence: TGCAGTGCTAGAGATCGCCTGGGGGGGAATGGCTACACCTTC. The V gene is TRBV20-1, the J gene TRBJ1-2; TRBD1 might be the D (5 bases). Germline CDR1 reads DFQATT; CDR2 reads SNEGSKA (reference sequence). The CDR3 covers 14 residues. The V and J ends lost 0 bases and 6 bases respectively, with 14 bases between them.

This clonotype was counted many times. The rearrangement links TRBV20-1 to TRBJ2-3, with TRBD2 as a possible D gene (6 bases). V was clipped by 6 bases and J by 3 bases, with 13 bases between them. The CDR3 is 13 amino acids. CDR1 DFQATT and CDR2 SNEGSKA come from the germline V gene (reference sequence). The CDR3 DNA sequence: TGCAGTGCCCCCTGGGCGGGAACAGATACGCAGTATTTT. Its translation: CSAPWAGTDTQYF.

The chain combines TRBV24-1 with TRBJ1-5; D is unresolved. The germline V gene encodes CDR1 KGHDR and CDR2 SFDVKD. This CDR3 contains 12 residues. Trimming removed 5 bases at V and 5 bases at J, with 6 bases between. The DNA for the CDR3 is TGTGCCACCAGTGTCGGGGATCAGCCCCAGCATTTT. It translates to CATSVGDQPQHF.

This clonotype has more than one count but fewer than ten. CDR3 region: CSVEDLAGKVREQFF. The DNA of the CDR3 is TGCAGCGTTGAAGATCTAGCGGGAAAGGTGCGTGAGCAGTTCTTC. The chain combines TRBV29-1 with TRBJ2-1; 9 bases align to TRBD2. The CDR3 is 15 residues long. Per the germline V gene, CDR1 is SQVTM and CDR2 is ANQGSEA. The V and J ends lost 0 bases and 9 bases, in that order; junction bases with no gene match: 9.

This clonotype was detected many times. The chain carries TRBV7-8 and TRBJ1-5, with D maybe TRBD1 (6 bases). V shed 0 bases and J shed 4 bases, with 10 bases lying between them. The CDR3 extends over 15 amino acids. Germline V gene data show CDR1 as SGHVS and CDR2 as FQNEAQ. The CDR3 reads CASSLAGGPNQPQHF. In nucleotides, the CDR3 is TGTGCCAGCAGCTTAGCTGGGGGGCCTAATCAGCCCCAGCATTTT. The complete variable domain, with remaining parts taken from reference TRBV7-8 and TRBJ1-5, reads GAGVSQSPRYKVAKRGQDVALRCDPISGHVSLFWYQQALGQGPEFLTYFQNEAQLDKSGLPSDRFFAERPEGSVSTLKIQRTQQEDSAVYLCASSLAGGPNQPQHFGDGTRLSIL.

This clonotype was seen more than once but under ten times. CDR3 sequence (DNA): TGTGCCAGCACGTTAGGGCGGGAGAGCTACAATGAGCAGTTCTTC. Translating it yields CASTLGRESYNEQFF. This chain joins TRBV6-6 and TRBJ2-1; TRBD2 aligns across 7 bases. The V gene's germline CDR1 is MNHNY and CDR2 SVGAGI (reference sequence). The trim removed 7 bases at V and 3 bases at J, leaving 9 bases unmatched. The CDR3 has 15 amino acids.

This clonotype was picked up many times. The V call is TRBV9, the J call TRBJ2-1, with 7 bases fitting TRBD1. There are 15 residues in the CDR3. Germline values: CDR1 SGDLS, CDR2 YYNGEE. V shed 4 bases and J 8 bases; nucleotides not matched to a gene: 12. The CDR3 reads CASSPRTGKEDEQFF. The DNA of the CDR3 is TGTGCCAGCAGCCCTCGGACAGGTAAGGAAGATGAGCAGTTCTTC.

At least ten counts were recorded for this clonotype. This rearrangement joins TRBV28 to TRBJ2-6; a possible D gene is TRBD1 (7 bases). Trimming took off 3 bases at V and 4 bases at J, with 13 bases between the two ends. Looked up from germline, CDR1 is MDHEN and CDR2 is SYDVKM. The CDR3 has 16 residues. CDR3 in amino acids: CASSFPQGGGANVLTF. CDR3 bases: TGTGCCAGCAGTTTCCCCCAGGGGGGCGGGGCCAACGTCCTGACTTTC.

This clonotype has just one count. Compared with germline, one end of the junction differs, possibly owing to a read error. The CDR3 region has the DNA TGTGCCAGCAGCTGGGGACCAGACAGAGCCAAAAACAGTCAGTACTTC. This codes for CASSWGPDRAKNSQYF. This sequence joins TRBV5-6 and TRBJ2-4; D possibly matches TRBD1 or TRBD2 (5 bases each). From germline, CDR1 is SGHDT and CDR2 YYEEEE. The CDR3 contains 16 residues.

The chain joins TRBV5-5 to TRBJ2-5; 13 positions agree with TRBD2. V gave up 3 bases and J gave up 5 bases; unmatched junction bases: 7. This CDR3 comprises 16 residues. CDR1 is SGHKS, CDR2 YYEKEE, per germline (reference sequence). In nucleotides, the CDR3 is TGTGCCAGCAGCTCCGGACTAGCGGGAGCCCGTGAGACCCAGTACTTC. Its translation: CASSSGLAGARETQYF.

This clonotype showed up just a few times. The chain links TRBV7-7 to TRBJ2-5, with a weak D call TRBD1 (6 bases). Germline CDR1 is SSHAT and CDR2 is FNYEAQ (reference sequence). The CDR3 extends over 14 amino acids. V lost 5 bases and J lost 4, with 14 bases in between. Here the CDR3 reads CASSTTGSPETQYF. The CDR3, as DNA: TGTGCCAGCAGCACAACAGGGTCCCCAGAGACCCAGTACTTC.

This clonotype was seen only a few times. The chain joins TRBV20-1 to TRBJ1-2, with TRBD1 matching over 8 bases. Unmatched junction bases numbered 2, after V lost 0 bases and J lost 2 bases. The CDR3 spans 14 residues. CDR1 and CDR2 (germline): DFQATT, SNEGSKA (reference sequence). CDR3 in amino acids: CSARDRGPNYGYTF. In DNA form, the CDR3 reads TGCAGTGCTAGAGACAGGGGGCCGAACTATGGCTACACCTTC.

This clonotype was detected many times. The chain recombines TRBV6-6 with TRBJ1-6; D gene ambiguous. CDR3 length: 13 amino acids. The germline V gene encodes CDR1 MNHNY and CDR2 SVGAGI (reference sequence). V was clipped by 6 bases and J by 7 bases, with 10 bases between them. CDR3 loop: CASRSTANSPLHF. CDR3 in DNA: TGTGCCAGCAGGTCGACTGCCAATTCACCCCTCCACTTT.

This clonotype has a count of ten or more. This chain joins TRBV3-1 and TRBJ1-1, with D unresolved. V lost 4 bases and J 1 base, leaving 10 bases between the germline ends. This CDR3 contains 14 residues. Germline loops: CDR1 LGHDT, CDR2 YNNKEL (reference sequence). CDR3 region: CASSPGPANTEAFF. CDR3 DNA: TGTGCCAGCAGCCCAGGTCCGGCGAACACTGAAGCTTTCTTT.

The rearrangement links TRBV18 to TRBJ2-1; D gene ambiguous. Germline CDR1 is KGHSH and CDR2 is LQKENI. Trimming shortened V by 4 bases and J by 9 bases, and 10 bases separated the two germline ends. The CDR3 is made up of 12 amino acids. CDR3 in amino acids: CASSRRSFEQFF. CDR3 coding DNA: TGTGCCAGCTCACGAAGGAGTTTTGAGCAGTTCTTC. Using reference TRBV18 and TRBJ2-1 for the parts outside the CDR3, the full variable domain is NAGVMQNPRHLVRRRGQEARLRCSPMKGHSHVYWYRQLPEEGLKFMVYLQKENIIDESGMPKERFSAEFPKEGPSILRIQQVVRGDSAAYFCASSRRSFEQFFGPGTRLTVL.

J is TRBJ2-3 and V is TRBV6-5, with TRBD2 matching 11 bases. The J segment lost 2 bases and the V segment lost 2 bases, leaving 3 bases of the junction unmatched. Germline loops: CDR1 MNHEY, CDR2 SVGAGI. The CDR3 covers 16 residues. In nucleotides, the CDR3 is TGTGCCAGCAGTTACCTGGGACTAGCGGTCACAGATACGCAGTATTTT. Its protein is CASSYLGLAVTDTQYF.

This clonotype occurred a few times. This chain joins TRBV3-1 and TRBJ2-1; no reliable D call. The germline gives CDR1 LGHDT, CDR2 YNNKEL (reference sequence). CDR3 length equals 18 residues. Trimming took 5 bases from V and 7 from J, leaving 27 bases between them. In DNA, the CDR3 is TGTGCCAGCAGCAACATCCTCCGTCTTACGGTGAAACAGAATGAGCAGTTCTTC. Its translation: CASSNILRLTVKQNEQFF.

The chain couples TRBV20-1 to TRBJ1-2; a possible D gene is TRBD1 (5 bases). V was trimmed by 0 bases and J by 4 bases, leaving 9 bases between them. CDR3 length: 13 residues. Germline assignment: CDR1 DFQATT and CDR2 SNEGSKA (reference sequence). The CDR3: CSARDSGSYGYTF. For the CDR3, the DNA is TGCAGTGCTAGAGATTCAGGGAGCTATGGCTACACCTTC.

The genes are TRBV18 and TRBJ2-1; D could derive from TRBD1 or TRBD2 (5 bases each). Trimming removed 2 bases at V and 9 bases at J, with 17 bases between. This CDR3 contains 15 residues. Per germline, CDR1 KGHSH and CDR2 LQKENI. CDR3 DNA sequence: TGTGCCAGCTCACCAGCCGGGACCAGCCGAGGTGAGCAGTTCTTC. Protein: CASSPAGTSRGEQFF.

This clonotype occurred many times. V is TRBV5-6 and J is TRBJ2-7, with D perhaps matching TRBD2 (6 bases). V lost 4 bases and J 6 bases, leaving 11 bases between the germline ends. CDR1 is SGHDT and CDR2 is YYEEEE in the germline V gene. The CDR3 has 12 residues. The CDR3 spells CASSHRDFEQYF. The CDR3 region has the DNA TGTGCCAGCAGCCACCGGGACTTCGAGCAGTACTTC.

The CDR3 DNA sequence: TGCAGCGTTGACAGGGTCCACAATGAGCAGTTCTTC. Translating gives CSVDRVHNEQFF. The V and J genes are TRBV29-1 and TRBJ2-1, with D possibly matching TRBD1 (5 bases). V lost 3 bases and J lost 5, with 8 bases in between. This CDR3 region has 12 residues. Germline V gene sequence: CDR1 SQVTM, CDR2 ANQGSEA.

This clonotype was counted at least ten times. The rearrangement uses TRBV28 and TRBJ1-2; D is perhaps TRBD1 (5 bases). Germline lookup yields CDR1 MDHEN and CDR2 SYDVKM. Trimming left V 4 bases short and J 8 bases short, with 14 bases between. The CDR3 length is 13 residues. The CDR3: CASSSGRQRGYTF. CDR3 DNA sequence: TGTGCCAGCAGTTCGGGACGCCAGAGGGGCTACACCTTC.

This clonotype came up a few times. This chain uses TRBV4-3 with TRBJ2-1; the D gene could be TRBD1 or TRBD2 (5 bases each). The CDR3 is 15 amino acids. Trimming pared 4 bases from V and 4 bases from J, leaving 14 bases between. Germline loops: CDR1 LGHNA, CDR2 YSLEER. CDR3 sequence (DNA): TGCGCCAGCAGCCGCCCACAGGCGGGTTACAATGAGCAGTTCTTC. It translates to CASSRPQAGYNEQFF.

This clonotype came up a few times. The chain joins TRBV6-5 to TRBJ1-1; D gene ambiguous. The CDR3 consists of 18 residues. CDR1 is MNHEY and CDR2 is SVGAGI in the germline V gene. Trimming pared 2 bases from V and 0 bases from J, leaving 19 bases between. The CDR3 here is CASSYGRLLSTLNTEAFF. In DNA, the CDR3 is TGTGCCAGCAGTTACGGCCGGCTACTCTCAACTTTGAACACTGAAGCTTTCTTT.

The rearrangement uses TRBV4-3 and TRBJ2-1; possibly TRBD2 for D (7 bases). Trimming took 4 bases from V and 8 from J, leaving 24 bases between them. The CDR3 consists of 17 residues. Looked up from germline, CDR1 is LGHNA and CDR2 is YSLEER. CDR3 sequence reads: CASSRLLGAGDVHEQFF. As DNA, the CDR3 is TGCGCCAGCAGCCGTTTATTGGGGGCGGGAGATGTCCATGAGCAGTTCTTC.